This entry lists 5 T cell receptor beta chains sequenced from one sample in a study of T-cell reconstitution after alpha-beta-depleted transplantation in children. As it was prepared, the TCRbeta library received unique molecular identifiers. TCRdb reanalysed the PCR reads using MiXCR and keeps one entry per CDR3 protein. Among about 72,000 distinct CDR3 sequences listed, approximately 7.4% were seen once. This specimen consisted of PBMCs from the stem cell graft donor, obtained from the stem cell graft. Receptors were obtained from a human donor who donated a stem cell graft to a child with acute lymphoblastic leukemia.

In this sample, this clonotype turned up a few times. The chain has TRBV6-6 and TRBJ1-3; maybe TRBD1 (5 bases). The germline CDR1 and CDR2 sequences are MNHNY and SVGAGI (reference sequence). The ends were cut back, 6 bases at V and 2 bases at J, with 17 bases in the middle. The CDR3 runs to 16 residues. Here the CDR3 reads CASRAGGRGAGNTIYF. CDR3 coding DNA: TGTGCCAGCAGAGCCGGGGGACGGGGGGCTGGAAACACCATATATTTT.

The CDR3 sequence: CASSQGGDRVTYEQYF. The DNA of the CDR3 is TGCGCCAGCAGCCAAGGAGGGGACAGGGTCACGTACGAGCAGTACTTC. The V and J genes are TRBV4-1 and TRBJ2-7, with 9 positions matching TRBD1. J gave up 4 bases and V 1 base, and 8 bases lay outside the gene matches. This CDR3 comprises 16 residues. CDR1 is MGHRA and CDR2 is YSYEKL in the germline V gene.

The chain combines TRBV18 with TRBJ1-5; possibly TRBD1 for D (5 bases). Germline V gene data show CDR1 as KGHSH and CDR2 as LQKENI. The CDR3 runs 15 residues. Trimming shortened V by 3 bases and J by 5 bases, and 14 bases separated the two germline ends. DNA for the CDR3: TGTGCCAGCTCACCGCCGGGGGGAAGCCATCAGCCCCAGCATTTT. This encodes CASSPPGGSHQPQHF. Variable domain in full (rest from reference TRBV18 and TRBJ1-5): NAGVMQNPRHLVRRRGQEARLRCSPMKGHSHVYWYRQLPEEGLKFMVYLQKENIIDESGMPKERFSAEFPKEGPSILRIQQVVRGDSAAYFCASSPPGGSHQPQHFGDGTRLSIL.

This clonotype was counted between two and nine times. V is TRBV7-2 and J is TRBJ2-1; 13 bases are a match to TRBD2. The CDR3 is made up of 16 amino acids. V was clipped by 4 bases and J by 9 bases; unmatched bases: 9. Germline CDR1 and CDR2: SGHTA and FQGNSA. CDR3 nucleotides: TGTGCCAGCAGCTCCGGGACTAGCGGGAATCGCGGTGAGCAGTTCTTC. This sequence encodes CASSSGTSGNRGEQFF.

This clonotype occurred many times. The gene calls are TRBV19 and TRBJ1-1, with D uncertain. The CDR3 loop spans 15 amino acids. CDR1 and CDR2 (germline): LNHDA, SQIVND (reference sequence). V lost 4 bases, J lost 1 base, and 13 bases lay in between. In DNA form, the CDR3 reads TGTGCCAGTAGTACCGGGAGGGCGGAGAACACTGAAGCTTTCTTT. Protein product: CASSTGRAENTEAFF.